This T cell receptor (beta chain) was observed in a study of T cell responses to AZD1222 COVID-19 vaccine. Study-level results: A rise in Spike-specific TCR breadth and depth followed two AZD1222 doses. Clonal diversity was possibly underestimated, and white British individuals and females predominated among donors.

The method was immunoSEQ multiplex PCR; TCRdb's version includes in-frame clones alone and lacks a portion of them. The sample holds around 130,000 clones, 80% to 90% seen once. After removal of 2 bases from V and 8 bases from J, the junction contained 11 bases not matched to a gene. This CDR3 region has 16 residues. From germline, CDR1 is KGHSH and CDR2 LQKENI. Comment on this clone: Its antigen remains unidentified.

This receptor was obtained from an adult who received the AZD1222 COVID-19 vaccine. Sequencing was performed on peripheral blood, taken 28 days after the second AZD1222 dose. This sequence joins TRBV18 and TRBJ1-2, with 10 nucleotides matching TRBD1. CDR3 residues: CASSPESGTGVAGYTF. CDR3 sequence (DNA): TGTGCCAGCTCACCAGAGTCAGGGACAGGGGTCGCCGGCTACACCTTC.